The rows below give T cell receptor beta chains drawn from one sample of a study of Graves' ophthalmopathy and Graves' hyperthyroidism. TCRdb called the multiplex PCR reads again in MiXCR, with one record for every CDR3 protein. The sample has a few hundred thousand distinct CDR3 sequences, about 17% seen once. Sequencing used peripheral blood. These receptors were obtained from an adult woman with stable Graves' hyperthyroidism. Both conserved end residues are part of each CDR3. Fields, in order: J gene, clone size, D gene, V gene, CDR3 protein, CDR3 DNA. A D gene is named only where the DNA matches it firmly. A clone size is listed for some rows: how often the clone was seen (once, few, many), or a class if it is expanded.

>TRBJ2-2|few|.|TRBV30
CAWGGKGLPNRELLF
TGTGCCTGGGGGGGCAAGGGACTACCTAACCGGGAGCTGCTTTTT
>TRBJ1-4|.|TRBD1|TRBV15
CATSRDWGTGEKLFF
TGTGCCACCAGCAGAGATTGGGGGACAGGTGAAAAACTGTTTTTT
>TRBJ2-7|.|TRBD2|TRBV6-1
CATLGGHYEQYF
TGTGCCACCCTGGGAGGGCACTACGAGCAGTACTTC
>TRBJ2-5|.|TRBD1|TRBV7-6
CASSAQTGGQETQYF
TGTGCCAGCAGCGCCCAGACAGGGGGCCAAGAGACCCAGTACTTC
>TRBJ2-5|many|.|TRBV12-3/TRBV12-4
CASSLAVGGLETQYF
TGTGCCAGCAGTTTAGCAGTCGGGGGGCTAGAGACCCAGTACTTC
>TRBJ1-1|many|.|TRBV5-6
CASSPGRRNTEAFF
TGTGCCAGCAGCCCGGGACGGAGGAACACTGAAGCTTTCTTT
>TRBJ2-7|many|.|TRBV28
CASGTEGGGYEQYF
TGTGCCAGCGGAACGGAAGGTGGAGGCTACGAGCAGTACTTC
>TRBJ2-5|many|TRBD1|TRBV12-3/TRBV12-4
CASSRPTGGKYF
TGTGCCAGCAGCCGACCGACAGGGGGCAAGTACTTC
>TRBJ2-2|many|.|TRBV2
CASSGDGELFF
TGTGCCAGCAGTGGTGACGGGGAGCTGTTTTTT
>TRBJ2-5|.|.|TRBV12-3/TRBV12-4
CASSFVAQETQYF
TGTGCCAGCAGTTTTGTGGCCCAAGAGACCCAGTACTTC
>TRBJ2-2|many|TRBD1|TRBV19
CASSTWDRATGELFF
TGTGCCAGTAGTACCTGGGACAGGGCGACCGGGGAGCTGTTTTTT
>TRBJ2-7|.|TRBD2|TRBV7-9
CASSETSGSNHEQYF
TGTGCCAGCAGCGAGACTAGCGGGAGTAACCACGAGCAGTACTTC
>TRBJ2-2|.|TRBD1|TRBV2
CASSLGRGPDTGELFF
TGTGCCAGCTCATTAGGCAGGGGGCCGGACACCGGGGAGCTGTTTTTT
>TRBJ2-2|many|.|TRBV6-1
CASRDYTGELFF
TGTGCCAGCAGGGATTACACCGGGGAGCTGTTTTTT
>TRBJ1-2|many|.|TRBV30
CAWSLRSNYGYTF
TGTGCCTGGAGTTTACGGAGTAACTATGGCTACACCTTC
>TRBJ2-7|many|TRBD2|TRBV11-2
CASQPGLNNEQYF
TGTGCCAGCCAGCCGGGACTAAATAACGAGCAGTACTTC
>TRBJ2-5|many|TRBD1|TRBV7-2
CAGQGREETQYF
TGTGCCGGACAGGGTAGGGAAGAGACCCAGTACTTC
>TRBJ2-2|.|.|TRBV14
CASSQADRSTGELFF
TGTGCCAGCAGCCAAGCAGACAGGAGCACCGGGGAGCTGTTTTTT
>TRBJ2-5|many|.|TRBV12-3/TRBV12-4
CASSLGEGRTQYF
TGTGCCAGCAGTTTAGGCGAGGGGAGGACCCAGTACTTC
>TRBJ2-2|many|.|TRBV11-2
CASSSTPGELFF
TGTGCCAGCAGCTCGACTCCCGGGGAGCTGTTTTTT
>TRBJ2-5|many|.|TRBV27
CASSSVPPPRETQYF
TGTGCCAGCAGTAGTGTCCCACCACCACGGGAGACCCAGTACTTC
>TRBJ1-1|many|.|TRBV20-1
CSARGPGQRMNTEAFF
TGCAGTGCTAGGGGGCCGGGACAACGTATGAACACTGAAGCTTTCTTT
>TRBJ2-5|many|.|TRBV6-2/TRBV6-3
CASSYSSGRETQYF
TGTGCCAGCAGTTACTCATCGGGAAGAGAGACCCAGTACTTC
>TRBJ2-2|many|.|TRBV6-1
CASSDSGEHTGELFF
TGTGCCAGCAGTGATTCGGGGGAACACACCGGGGAGCTGTTTTTT
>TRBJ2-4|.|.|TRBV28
CASSLIGASRIQYF
TGTGCCAGCAGTTTAATTGGGGCTTCTAGGATTCAGTACTTC
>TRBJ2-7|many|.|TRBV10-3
CAISEFGGAYYEQYF
TGTGCCATCAGTGAGTTTGGTGGGGCCTATTACGAGCAGTACTTC